These T cell receptor beta chains were read from a single sample in a study of blood T cells in healthy people across ages. TCRdb analysed the 5' RACE reads with MiXCR anew, one entry per CDR3 protein. This table holds roughly 550,000 distinct CDR3 sequences, around 24% found once. The same data also contributed to another study, on T cells of mothers and their children.

The sequencing sample was made of blood. The receptors come from a boy between 10 and 17 years old in good health. The conserved cysteine and the conserved F or W are not part of the CDR3 here. Fields, in order: V gene, J gene, CDR3 protein.

V gene: TRBV14; J gene: TRBJ2-1; CDR3 protein: ASSQDFGEVTGGEQF
V gene: TRBV18; J gene: TRBJ1-4; CDR3 protein: ASSPPTDEKLF
V gene: TRBV29-1; J gene: TRBJ2-1; CDR3 protein: SLSGSNNEQF
V gene: TRBV9; J gene: TRBJ2-7; CDR3 protein: ASSVGQGREQY
V gene: TRBV6-2/TRBV6-3; J gene: TRBJ2-5; CDR3 protein: ASSYGGVGETQY
V gene: TRBV7-9; J gene: TRBJ2-5; CDR3 protein: ASSSPGGLVVQETQY
V gene: TRBV7-2; J gene: TRBJ2-7; CDR3 protein: ASSRRRSYEQY
V gene: TRBV5-1; J gene: TRBJ2-1; CDR3 protein: ASSSLVADMGDEQF
V gene: TRBV7-9; J gene: TRBJ1-1; CDR3 protein: ASSLGTNTEAF
V gene: TRBV12-3/TRBV12-4; J gene: TRBJ1-6; CDR3 protein: ATMGPTWSPLH
V gene: TRBV7-2; J gene: TRBJ1-6; CDR3 protein: ASYLGGTLH
V gene: TRBV20-1; J gene: TRBJ2-1; CDR3 protein: SARGLELYNEQF
V gene: TRBV29-1; J gene: TRBJ2-2; CDR3 protein: SVEDGTRRTYTGELF
V gene: TRBV27; J gene: TRBJ1-2; CDR3 protein: ASSFTGGSNGYT
V gene: TRBV29-1; J gene: TRBJ2-6; CDR3 protein: SVLVTADITKNSGANVLT
V gene: TRBV9; J gene: TRBJ1-6; CDR3 protein: ASSVRTELSSPLH
V gene: TRBV27; J gene: TRBJ1-5; CDR3 protein: ASSFKGGQMYSNQPQH
V gene: TRBV6-1; J gene: TRBJ2-5; CDR3 protein: ASTTSGGGVPRETQY
V gene: TRBV12-3/TRBV12-4; J gene: TRBJ1-5; CDR3 protein: ASNRGGQPQH
V gene: TRBV12-3/TRBV12-4; J gene: TRBJ2-2; CDR3 protein: ASQGTQGTGELF
V gene: TRBV27; J gene: TRBJ2-1; CDR3 protein: ASTPIAGDFYNEQF
V gene: TRBV20-1; J gene: TRBJ2-7; CDR3 protein: SARDMGGVGEQY
V gene: TRBV7-7; J gene: TRBJ2-2; CDR3 protein: ASSSGLAMNTGELF
V gene: TRBV7-9; J gene: TRBJ1-1; CDR3 protein: AGRGRGDTEAF